The clone carrying this TCR beta chain was observed a handful of times. Antigen specificity is unknown. They ran version v3.0 of the immunoSEQ assay at survey level. Clones were sequenced by immunoSEQ multiplex PCR, and TCRdb holds only the in-frame ones, with some missing. Of some 35,000 clones in the sample, 65% to 75% were seen once. The CDR3 extends over 16 amino acids. Trimming shortened V by 0 bases and J by 0 bases, and 11 bases separated the two germline ends. CDR1 is LGHNA, CDR2 YSLEER, per germline. The record originates from a study of long-term antiretroviral therapy in people with HIV. Study information: There is a gap of about a decade between the earliest samples and the later 2015 immediate-ART recommendation.

Findings and caveats of the study: Once patients were on ART, diversity went higher but still fell short of transplant donor controls. The ART regimens used between 2004 and 2017 may be less effective than current ones. At every time point, clones expanded before ART dominated the repertoire.

The TCR was taken from a man in his fifties or sixties with HIV. The V gene is TRBV4-3, the J gene TRBJ1-2; D remains ambiguous. Sample: unsorted PBMCs, taken 3 years after starting antiretroviral therapy. The CDR3 bases are TGCGCCAGCAGCCAAGATGGAGGGAGAGCTAACTATGGCTACACCTTC. Amino acid sequence: CASSQDGGRANYGYTF.